This entry lists 28 T cell receptor beta chains sequenced from one sample in a study of T cells in Graves' hyperthyroidism and ophthalmopathy. Amplified TCR beta CDR3 regions came from RNA transcripts. Primed by the HTBI set, a first-round RT-PCR was run on the TCR CDR3. MiXCR, applied by TCRdb to the multiplex PCR reads, yields one record per CDR3 protein. The sample shows 500,000 to 650,000 distinct CDR3 sequences, 12% to 15% of them seen only once. The specimen sequenced was blood. The receptor set was obtained from a woman in her thirties or forties with Graves' hyperthyroidism.

V usage is TRBV6-9 and J usage is TRBJ1-3; 9 bases agree with TRBD1. From germline, CDR1 is MNHGY and CDR2 SVAAGI. The CDR3 has 17 residues. Trimming at V came to 2 bases and at J to 0 bases, leaving 5 bases not matched to a gene. The CDR3 DNA is TGTGCCAGCAGTTATCCCAACAGGGGGCACTCTGGAAACACCATATATTTT. This encodes CASSYPNRGHSGNTIYF.

The V call is TRBV18, the J call TRBJ2-1, with 8 nucleotides matching TRBD2. Germline assignment: CDR1 KGHSH and CDR2 LQKENI. The CDR3 consists of 16 residues. Trimming at V came to 1 base and at J to 7 bases, leaving 9 bases not matched to a gene. This CDR3 is CASSPLSGSMGNEQFF. The CDR3 coding sequence is TGTGCCAGCTCACCACTGAGCGGGAGCATGGGAAATGAGCAGTTCTTC. The full variable domain, completed using reference TRBV18 and TRBJ2-1, is NAGVMQNPRHLVRRRGQEARLRCSPMKGHSHVYWYRQLPEEGLKFMVYLQKENIIDESGMPKERFSAEFPKEGPSILRIQQVVRGDSAAYFCASSPLSGSMGNEQFFGPGTRLTVL.

V and J are TRBV9 and TRBJ2-5; 8 bases line up with TRBD1. V lost 2 bases and J lost 5; bases outside the gene matches: 8. Germline V lookup: CDR1 SGDLS, CDR2 YYNGEE. The CDR3 extends over 15 amino acids. Written as DNA, the CDR3 is TGTGCCAGCAGCGTGGGCTCAGGGGGCTGGGAGACCCAGTACTTC. Translating it yields CASSVGSGGWETQYF.

V is TRBV5-6 and J is TRBJ2-6; the D is unclear. The CDR3 length is 16 residues. The ends were cut back, 0 bases at V and 0 bases at J, with 7 bases in the middle. Germline CDR1 SGHDT, CDR2 YYEEEE. For the CDR3, the DNA is TGTGCCAGCAGCTTGGGGCTGAGCTCTGGGGCCAACGTCCTGACTTTC. This codes for CASSLGLSSGANVLTF.

This clonotype was counted at least ten times. The chain uses TRBV18 and TRBJ2-3, with D possibly matching TRBD2 (6 bases). Germline CDR1 reads KGHSH; CDR2 reads LQKENI. CDR3 length: 16 residues. V lost 0 bases and J lost 2, with 12 bases in between. The CDR3 sequence is CASSPPRGAYTDTQYF. For the CDR3, the DNA is TGTGCCAGCTCACCACCGCGGGGCGCATACACAGATACGCAGTATTTT.

The genes are TRBV7-9 and TRBJ2-7; 12 bases map to TRBD2. V was pared by 4 bases and J by 5 bases, with 3 bases of the junction left unmatched. The CDR3 contains 14 residues. Germline V gene data show CDR1 as SEHNR and CDR2 as FQNEAQ (reference sequence). CDR3 region: CASSSRTSGDEQYF. CDR3 in DNA: TGTGCCAGCAGCTCCCGGACTAGCGGGGACGAGCAGTACTTC.

This clonotype was observed at least ten times. V gene TRBV27 combines with J gene TRBJ2-1, with TRBD2 matching over 8 bases. V lost 8 bases, J lost 2 bases, and 5 bases stayed unmatched. Germline values: CDR1 MNHEY, CDR2 SMNVEV (reference sequence). This CDR3 contains 14 residues. The CDR3 protein is CASALAGPYNEQFF. Here the CDR3 DNA reads TGTGCCAGCGCCCTAGCGGGTCCCTACAATGAGCAGTTCTTC.

This clonotype has just a few counts. The chain recombines TRBV24-1 with TRBJ2-3; the D gene is possibly TRBD2 (5 bases). Germline V lookup: CDR1 KGHDR, CDR2 SFDVKD. This CDR3 contains 15 residues. Trimming took 4 bases from V and 2 from J, leaving 12 bases between them. Here the CDR3 DNA reads TGTGCCACCAGTGAAAGAGGGAGCTCCACAGATACGCAGTATTTT. It encodes CATSERGSSTDTQYF.

About this clonotype: A read error may be the cause here, since a much bigger clone is one base away. This chain links TRBV11-2 with TRBJ2-5, with a possible D match to TRBD2 (5 bases). Germline CDR1 and CDR2: SGHAT and FQNNGV. This CDR3 contains 14 residues. The CDR3 nucleotides read TGTGCCAGCGGCTTAGCGAGGTTTCAAGAGACCCAGTACTTC. It specifies CASGLARFQETQYF.

CDR3 bases: TGTGCCAGCAGCTTAATGGGAGCCTACATGGACACTGAAGCTTTCTTT. Its protein is CASSLMGAYMDTEAFF. V and J are TRBV7-3 and TRBJ1-1; D gene unclear. The V end lost 1 base, the J end lost 3 bases, and 15 bases lay between the germline ends. The CDR3 length is 16 residues. The germline gives CDR1 SGHTA, CDR2 FQGTGA. The full variable domain, its missing parts supplied by reference TRBV7-3 and TRBJ1-1, is GAGVSQTPSNKVTEKGKYVELRCDPISGHTALYWYRQSLGQGPEFLIYFQGTGAADDSGLPNDRFFAVRPEGSVSTLKIQRTERGDSAVYLCASSLMGAYMDTEAFFGQGTRLTVV.

This rearrangement joins TRBV11-2 to TRBJ2-7; a possible D gene is TRBD1 (5 bases). CDR1 SGHAT and CDR2 FQNNGV come from the germline V gene. V gave up 5 bases and J gave up 0 bases, with 11 bases separating them. The CDR3 is 14 amino acids. For the CDR3, the DNA is TGTGCCAGCAGCCTAGGACACGACTCCTACGAGCAGTACTTC. It translates to CASSLGHDSYEQYF.

The V call is TRBV2, the J call TRBJ2-5; 10 bases fit TRBD2. Unmatched junction bases numbered 8, after V lost 3 bases and J lost 1 base. Germline CDR1 reads SNHLY; CDR2 reads FYNNEI. CDR3 length equals 17 residues. CDR3 sequence: CASSEGASGGSQETQYF. CDR3 DNA: TGTGCCAGCAGTGAGGGGGCTAGCGGGGGCTCCCAAGAGACCCAGTACTTC. The variable domain in full, completed from reference TRBV2 and TRBJ2-5, reads EPEVTQTPSHQVTQMGQEVILRCVPISNHLYFYWYRQILGQKVEFLVSFYNNEISEKSEIFDDQFSVERPDGSNFTLKIRSTKLEDSAMYFCASSEGASGGSQETQYFGPGTRLLVL.

A note on this clonotype: A much more abundant neighbour one base away suggests this may be a read error. CDR3 DNA sequence: TGTGCCTGGGGTACAGCACTTGAAAAACTGTTTTTT. Encoded protein: CAWGTALEKLFF. V and J are TRBV30 and TRBJ1-4; no clear D gene. Germline V gene lookup returns CDR1 GTSNPN and CDR2 SVGIG (reference sequence). Trimming took 5 bases from V and 7 from J, leaving 11 bases between them. The CDR3 is 12 residues long.

The chain joins TRBV28 to TRBJ1-2; D uncertain. The CDR3 runs 15 residues. Trimming took 6 bases from V and 4 from J, leaving 18 bases between them. Germline lookup yields CDR1 MDHEN and CDR2 SYDVKM. DNA of the CDR3: TGTGCCAGCAGACCAACCGGAGGAATAAGCTATGGCTACACCTTC. This encodes CASRPTGGISYGYTF.

This clonotype came up a few times. The genes are TRBV20-1 and TRBJ2-3; the match to TRBD2 covers 7 bases. V lost 2 bases and J lost 6; bases outside the gene matches: 23. The CDR3 extends over 19 amino acids. Germline loops: CDR1 DFQATT, CDR2 SNEGSKA (reference sequence). CDR3 in amino acids: CSARKLAIPDSGYRDTQYF. The CDR3 nucleotides read TGCAGTGCTAGAAAACTAGCGATCCCAGATAGCGGATACCGGGATACGCAGTATTTT.

The J gene is TRBJ2-1, the V gene TRBV12-5; D unresolved. V lost 0 bases, J lost 7 bases, and 7 bases lay in between. The germline V gene encodes CDR1 LGHNT and CDR2 FRNRAP. CDR3 length: 13 residues. The CDR3 protein is CASGLVSVNEQFF. The CDR3 nucleotides read TGTGCTAGTGGTTTGGTCTCGGTTAATGAGCAGTTCTTC.

This clonotype has a count of ten or more. The chain combines TRBV5-1 with TRBJ2-3, with D unclear. The CDR3 sequence is 17 residues long. Germline V gives CDR1 SGHRS, CDR2 YFSETQ. Trimming removed 4 bases at V and 0 bases at J, with 18 bases between. This CDR3 is CASSLRPPSSSTDTQYF. In DNA form, the CDR3 reads TGCGCCAGCAGCCTGCGCCCCCCCAGCTCTAGCACAGATACGCAGTATTTT.

The rearrangement uses TRBV29-1 and TRBJ2-7, with D tentatively TRBD2 (6 bases). V shed 7 bases and J shed 2 bases, with 12 bases lying between them. Germline CDR1 SQVTM, CDR2 ANQGSEA. The CDR3 runs to 12 residues. CDR3 DNA: TGCAGCGCGCGGGACGGCACCTACGAGCAGTACTTC. Translation: CSARDGTYEQYF.

This chain uses TRBV14 with TRBJ2-5, with 13 bases matching TRBD2. Looked up from germline, CDR1 is SGHDN and CDR2 is FVKESK. After removal of 3 bases from V and 4 bases from J, the junction contained 8 bases not matched to a gene. The CDR3 is 17 amino acids. This CDR3 reads CASSQGGLAGVTETQYF. The CDR3 coding sequence is TGTGCCAGCAGCCAGGGCGGACTAGCGGGAGTAACAGAGACCCAGTACTTC.

This clonotype has just one count. In DNA, the CDR3 is TGTGCCAGCTCACGAAAGGGACAGGGGGAACGCTACGAGCAGTACTTC. Amino acids: CASSRKGQGERYEQYF. The chain combines TRBV18 with TRBJ2-7; 11 positions match TRBD1. The CDR3 has 16 residues. Germline CDR1 reads KGHSH; CDR2 reads LQKENI. V trimming: 4 bases; J trimming: 3 bases; junction bases outside the gene matches: 8.

The chain joins TRBV3-1 to TRBJ1-3; no reliable D call. V gave up 6 bases and J gave up 2 bases, with 8 bases separating them. CDR3 length: 13 residues. Germline CDR1 is LGHDT and CDR2 is YNNKEL (reference sequence). The CDR3 region has the DNA TGTGCCAGCAGTTGGATAGCTGGAAACACCATATATTTT. Protein product: CASSWIAGNTIYF.

This sequence joins TRBV30 and TRBJ2-7; 9 positions agree with TRBD1. The CDR3 is 17 amino acids. After removal of 2 bases from V and 0 bases from J, the junction contained 11 bases not matched to a gene. Germline lookup yields CDR1 GTSNPN and CDR2 SVGIG (reference sequence). Here the CDR3 DNA reads TGTGCCTGGAGTTCCAAGGCGACGGGACAGGGCTCCTACGAGCAGTACTTC. Protein: CAWSSKATGQGSYEQYF.

The chain has TRBV7-2 and TRBJ1-4; D is unresolved. Trimming cost V 6 bases and J 13 bases, with 15 bases left between them. Germline lookup yields CDR1 SGHTA and CDR2 FQGNSA. The CDR3 loop spans 12 amino acids. The chain's CDR3 is CASSIDRRSLFF. The CDR3 coding sequence is TGTGCCAGCAGTATCGACCGCCGATCACTGTTTTTT.

In its sample, this clonotype was seen a few times. The V gene is TRBV24-1, the J gene TRBJ2-2; 7 bases align to TRBD2. CDR1 KGHDR and CDR2 SFDVKD come from the germline V gene. Trimming cost V 3 bases and J 5 bases; bases outside gene matches: 14. The CDR3 is 18 amino acids. The CDR3 nucleotides are TGTGCCACCAGTGATGCGGCTAGCGGCAGGAGTGGTACCGGGGAGCTGTTTTTT. Translating it yields CATSDAASGRSGTGELFF.

The CDR3 nucleotides are TGTGCCAGCAGCTTACCGACAGGACAGACCCAGTACTTC. Its translation is CASSLPTGQTQYF. The chain links TRBV7-8 to TRBJ2-5; tentatively, D is TRBD1 (6 bases). V gave up 2 bases and J gave up 6 bases, with 10 bases separating them. This CDR3 has 13 residues. Germline V gives CDR1 SGHVS, CDR2 FQNEAQ. Filled out from reference TRBV7-8 and TRBJ2-5, the complete variable domain reads GAGVSQSPRYKVAKRGQDVALRCDPISGHVSLFWYQQALGQGPEFLTYFQNEAQLDKSGLPSDRFFAERPEGSVSTLKIQRTQQEDSAVYLCASSLPTGQTQYFGPGTRLLVL.

This clonotype showed up many times. This chain links TRBV28 with TRBJ2-3; 8 nucleotides line up with TRBD1. V dropped 6 bases and J dropped 2; count of bases not matched to a gene: 4. The CDR3 is made up of 14 amino acids. CDR1 is MDHEN, CDR2 SYDVKM, per germline. The CDR3 DNA reads as TGTGCCAGCAGACGGACAGGGCCCACAGATACGCAGTATTTT. This encodes CASRRTGPTDTQYF.

This clonotype appeared many times. The junction departs from germline at one end; a sequencing error may be responsible. The chain carries TRBV12-3 or TRBV12-4 and TRBJ1-2; possible D gene TRBD1, 5 bases. There are 14 residues in the CDR3. DNA of the CDR3: TGTGCCAGCAGTCTAGCCTCAAGGGGTTATGGCTACACCTTC. Its protein product is CASSLASRGYGYTF.

This clonotype was recorded many times. V and J are TRBV2 and TRBJ1-4, with D tentatively TRBD1 (5 bases). Germline assignment: CDR1 SNHLY and CDR2 FYNNEI. V gave up 5 bases and J gave up 12 bases, with 16 bases separating them. The CDR3 runs 13 residues. The CDR3 DNA reads TGTGCCAGCAGTTGGGACGGTGTGGGAGAACTGTTTTTT. Amino acid sequence: CASSWDGVGELFF.